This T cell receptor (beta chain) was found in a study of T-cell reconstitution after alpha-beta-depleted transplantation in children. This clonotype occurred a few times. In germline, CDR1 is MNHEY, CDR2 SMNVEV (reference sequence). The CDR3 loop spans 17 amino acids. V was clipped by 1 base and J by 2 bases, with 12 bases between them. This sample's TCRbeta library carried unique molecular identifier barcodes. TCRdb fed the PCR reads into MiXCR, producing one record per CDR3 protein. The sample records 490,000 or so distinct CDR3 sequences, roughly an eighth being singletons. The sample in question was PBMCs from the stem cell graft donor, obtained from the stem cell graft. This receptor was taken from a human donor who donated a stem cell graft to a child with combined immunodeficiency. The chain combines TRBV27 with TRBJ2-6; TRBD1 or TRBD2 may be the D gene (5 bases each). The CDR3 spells CASSLFGGRAGANVLTF. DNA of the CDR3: TGTGCCAGCAGTTTATTTGGGGGACGGGCTGGGGCCAACGTCCTGACTTTC.